Sequencing of this TCR beta chain was carried out in a study of blood T cell repertoires in COVID-19. On the study more broadly: The study drew acute and convalescent COVID-19 samples from the United States, Italy and Spain. PBMCs, B-cell-depleted T cells, or T cells provided the cDNA or gDNA that made up the material.

Sequenced by immunoSEQ multiplex PCR; TCRdb stores in-frame clones only, minus some. The table lists roughly 70,000 clones, about 91% of them singletons. In its sample, this clone was seen once. The CDR3 extends over 16 amino acids. The V gene's germline CDR1 is SGHNT and CDR2 YYREEE (reference sequence). V trimming: 2 bases; J trimming: 3 bases; junction bases outside the gene matches: 10. Sequencing used peripheral blood. The TCR sequence derives from a human donor with active COVID-19. The donor label of this sample is uncertain. This chain uses TRBV5-4 with TRBJ2-7; 8 nucleotides match TRBD2. The CDR3 sequence: CASSLGLAGLIYEQYF. Written as DNA, the CDR3 is TGTGCCAGCAGCTTAGGCCTAGCGGGTCTAATCTACGAGCAGTACTTC.